This TCR beta chain is drawn from a study of blood T cell repertoires in COVID-19. During active infection, Seattle patients enrolled and were then monitored through disease. CDR3 length equals 18 residues. Germline V lookup: CDR1 MNHEY, CDR2 SVGEGT. Germline trimming cut 4 bases from V and 4 bases from J; bases unmatched to any gene: 15. In the original analysis: It was from reference gene primer amplification that nucleated cell counts were estimated. Profiling relied on immunoSEQ multiplex PCR, and the TCRdb table lists in-frame clones only, not all of them. Clone size and V and J calls were adopted from that table, with D and trimming inferred from the DNA. The sample lists under 250,000 clones; roughly 80% were seen once.

The sequencing sample was made of peripheral blood. This clonotype was obtained from a woman aged 65 to 85 with COVID-19, enrolled during active disease. This chain connects TRBV6-2 or TRBV6-3 to TRBJ1-5; 8 nucleotides line up with TRBD1. The CDR3: CASSSSASRGHRNQPQHF. CDR3 DNA: TGTGCCAGCAGTTCTTCCGCGTCCAGGGGGCACCGAAATCAGCCCCAGCATTTT.